This TCR beta chain was captured in a study of PD-L1 blockade in urothelial cancer (dated by TCRdb to the late 2010s). At the level of the whole study: Every patient began therapy at some point between 2013 and 2015 and was given atezolizumab 1,200 mg intravenously every 3 weeks. About nine tenths of the roughly 30 patients were males with bladder-origin urothelial cancer, and about 60% of the roughly 30 reported a prior smoking history. An ECOG performance status of 0 or 1 was recorded for the patients, and 0 to 3 prior chemotherapy regimens had been received by the patients. Blood samples were analyzed at 3 weeks after treatment start (second dose) and at 6 weeks after treatment start. Blood samples gave a median of 141,255 T cells and tens of thousands of unique TCRs, with a median clonality of 0.080. The study, an exploratory multi-omic analysis, examined somatic, immune and clinical correlates of response to PD-L1 blockade with atezolizumab in urothelial cancer. Pretreatment tumor samples and matched peripheral blood, collected serially before and after atezolizumab treatment, underwent TCR sequencing. Durable clinical benefit meant progression-free survival longer than 6 months, and TCR features were also tested against progression-free and overall survival. In the same patients, whole exome sequencing and RNA sequencing of pretreatment tumors were performed in addition to TCR sequencing. Roughly nine patients achieved durable clinical benefit and approximately 20 did not. Pretreatment blood TCR-seq was available for under 35 patients, at least one posttreatment blood collection was obtained for 25 or so patients, and tumor TCR-seq was available for 25 or so patients.

Each PCR received spiked-in synthetic TCR analog templates so that absolute template abundance could be estimated from read counts. TCRbeta CDR3 regions were amplified from genomic DNA with bias-controlled V and J gene primers using the immunoSEQ assay. Sequencing of rearranged TCRbeta segments was done at approximately 20X coverage. On the authors' methods: Sequencing errors were corrected by clustering, and CDR3s were annotated against IMGT so that V, D and J genes could be assigned. Only productive TCRbeta rearrangements were used in downstream analyses, excluding out-of-frame or stop-codon sequences. To compute clonality, Shannon entropy was normalized by the log of the number of unique productive sequences and then subtracted from one. Fisher's exact test with Benjamini-Hochberg correction, at a threshold of adjusted p below 0.01, was used to find clones that differed between time points or between blood and tumor. In TCRdb, the immuneACCESS table is reduced to in-frame sequences with V and J assigned. These tables do not hold every clone; where another copy was compared, an unresolved V gene accounts for under half, and the others remain unexplained. V, J and clone size are taken as reported in that table, and D and trimming were inferred from the DNA itself. This sample gives roughly 100,000 clones in total; under 85% of them show up just once. The ten biggest clones cover around 2.4% of the sample.

General conclusions and limits of the study: A pretreatment peripheral blood TCR clonality below the median was linked to improved progression-free and overall survival. Patients with durable benefit showed greater expansion of tumor-associated TCR clones in peripheral blood 3 weeks after starting treatment (n of about 20, p = 0.022). Because of the small sample size (n ≈ 27) and the many exploratory analyses performed, the results are intended to be regarded as hypothesis-generating.

As concerns this clone: No cognate antigen has been identified for it. Base qualities are not provided; no much larger clone lies one nucleotide away.

A cohort of about 30 patients with locally advanced or metastatic urothelial carcinoma, treated at Memorial Sloan Kettering on a trial protocol, was included. Peripheral blood mononuclear cells were collected pretreatment and during treatment, with between 1 and 8 total time points obtained per patient. The Qiagen DNeasy Blood extraction kit was used to purify genomic DNA from total PBMCs and tumor samples. PBMCs were collected pretreatment and during treatment, and were isolated and stored as previously described. This TCR was recovered from a man between 45 and 60 years old with urothelial cancer. The sample in question was PBMCs, obtained around atezolizumab (anti-PD-L1) treatment.

The CDR3 protein is CASSLGGIGGTGELFF. The DNA is TGTGCCAGCAGCTTGGGGGGTATCGGGGGCACCGGGGAGCTGTTTTTT. The chain is made from TRBV5-4 and TRBJ2-2, with TRBD2 perhaps the D gene, on 6 matching bases. V gives up 0 bases and J gives up 4 bases, and the segment between their germline ends measures 13 bases. Sequences SGHNT (CDR1) and YYREEE (CDR2) are obtained from the germline V gene (reference sequence). CDR3 length: 16 amino acids, cysteine to phenylalanine. The only DNA kept is the CDR3, 48 bases in frame from the first base. The full variable domain, with segments outside the CDR3 supplied by the reference TRBV5-4 and TRBJ2-2 proteins, appears as ETGVTQSPTHLIKTRGQQVTLRCSSQSGHNTVSWYQQALGQGPQFIFQYYREEENGRGNFPPRFSGLQFPNYSSELNVNALELDDSALYLCASSLGGIGGTGELFFGEGSRLTVL.